Reported below is one T cell receptor (beta chain). This sample stems from a study of CXCR3-negative and CXCR3-positive naive CD8 T cells. With UMI labels, 5' RACE was used to prepare the TRB cDNA libraries. No DNA is given; TCRdb re-called the 5' RACE reads and lists each CDR3 protein once. Seen in this sample are about 130,000 distinct CDR3 sequences; the ten most common clones hold 0.29%. Germline-derived CDR1 and CDR2 are MDHEN and SYDVKM. The CDR3 spans 17 residues. This rearrangement joins TRBV28 to TRBJ2-6; TCRdb's D gene call, TRBD1, goes unchecked for lack of DNA. The source of this sequence is a human donor in good health. Some clones in this sample may be carry-over from other donors' samples. Source material: naive CXCR3- CD8+ T cells from blood. The subset: CD45RO-CCR7+CD27+CD95- naive CD8+ T cells lacking CXCR3 (TNR3-). This CDR3 is CASSLPGTWVGGDVLTF.